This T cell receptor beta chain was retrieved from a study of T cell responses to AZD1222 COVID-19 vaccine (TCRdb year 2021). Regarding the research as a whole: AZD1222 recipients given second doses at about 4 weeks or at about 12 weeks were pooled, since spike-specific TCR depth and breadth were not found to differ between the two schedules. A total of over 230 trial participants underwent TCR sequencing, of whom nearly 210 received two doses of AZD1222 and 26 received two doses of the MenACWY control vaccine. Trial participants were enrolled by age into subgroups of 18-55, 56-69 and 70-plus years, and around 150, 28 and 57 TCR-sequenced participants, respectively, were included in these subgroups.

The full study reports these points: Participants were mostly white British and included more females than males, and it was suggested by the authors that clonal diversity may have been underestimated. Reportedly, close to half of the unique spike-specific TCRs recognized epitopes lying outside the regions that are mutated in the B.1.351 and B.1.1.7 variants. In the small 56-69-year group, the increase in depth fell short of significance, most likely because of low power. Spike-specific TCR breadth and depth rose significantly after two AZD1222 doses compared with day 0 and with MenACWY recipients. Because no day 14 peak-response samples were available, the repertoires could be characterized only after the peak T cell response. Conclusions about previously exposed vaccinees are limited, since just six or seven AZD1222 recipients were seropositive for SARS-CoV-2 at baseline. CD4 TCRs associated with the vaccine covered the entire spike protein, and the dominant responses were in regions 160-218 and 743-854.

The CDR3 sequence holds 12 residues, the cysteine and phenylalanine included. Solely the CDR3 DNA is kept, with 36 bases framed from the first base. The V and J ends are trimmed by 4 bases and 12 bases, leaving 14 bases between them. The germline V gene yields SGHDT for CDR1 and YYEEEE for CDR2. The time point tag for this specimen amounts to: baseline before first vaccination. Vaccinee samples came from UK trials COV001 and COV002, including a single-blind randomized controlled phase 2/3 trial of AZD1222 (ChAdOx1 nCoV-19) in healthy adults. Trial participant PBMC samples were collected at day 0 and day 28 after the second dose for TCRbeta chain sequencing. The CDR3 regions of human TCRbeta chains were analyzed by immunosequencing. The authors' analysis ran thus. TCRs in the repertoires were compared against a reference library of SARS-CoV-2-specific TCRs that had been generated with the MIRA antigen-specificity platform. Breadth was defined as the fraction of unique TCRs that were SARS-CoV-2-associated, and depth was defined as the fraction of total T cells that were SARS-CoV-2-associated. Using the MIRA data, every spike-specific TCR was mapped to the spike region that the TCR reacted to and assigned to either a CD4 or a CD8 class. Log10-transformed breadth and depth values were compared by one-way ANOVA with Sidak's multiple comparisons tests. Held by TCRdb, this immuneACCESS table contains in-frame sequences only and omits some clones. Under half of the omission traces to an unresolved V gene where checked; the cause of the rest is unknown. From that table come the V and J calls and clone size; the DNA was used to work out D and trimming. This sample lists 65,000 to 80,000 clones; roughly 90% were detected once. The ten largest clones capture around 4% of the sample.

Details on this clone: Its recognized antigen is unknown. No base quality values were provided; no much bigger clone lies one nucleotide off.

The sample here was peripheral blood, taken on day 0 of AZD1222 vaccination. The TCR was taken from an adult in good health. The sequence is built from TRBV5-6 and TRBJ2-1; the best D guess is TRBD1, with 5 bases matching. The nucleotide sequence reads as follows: TGTGCCAGCAGCCGCACGGCAGGGCGGCAGTTCTTC. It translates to CASSRTAGRQFF.